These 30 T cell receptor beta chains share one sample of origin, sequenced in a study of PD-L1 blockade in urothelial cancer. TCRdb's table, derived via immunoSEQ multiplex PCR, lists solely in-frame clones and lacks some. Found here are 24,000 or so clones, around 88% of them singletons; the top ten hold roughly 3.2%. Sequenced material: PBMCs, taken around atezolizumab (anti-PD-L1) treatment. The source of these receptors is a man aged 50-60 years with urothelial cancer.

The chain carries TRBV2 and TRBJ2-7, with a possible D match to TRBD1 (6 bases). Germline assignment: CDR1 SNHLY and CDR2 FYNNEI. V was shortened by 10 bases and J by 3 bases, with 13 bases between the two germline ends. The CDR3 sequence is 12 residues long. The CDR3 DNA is TGTGCCATCAGAGAGGACAGCTACGAGCAGTACTTC. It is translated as CAIREDSYEQYF.

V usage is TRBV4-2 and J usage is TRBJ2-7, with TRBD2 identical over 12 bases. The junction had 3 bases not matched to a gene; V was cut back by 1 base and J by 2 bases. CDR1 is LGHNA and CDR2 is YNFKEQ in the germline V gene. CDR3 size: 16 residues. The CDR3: CASSQARLAGAYEQYF. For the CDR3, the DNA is TGTGCCAGCAGCCAAGCCCGACTAGCGGGGGCCTACGAGCAGTACTTC.

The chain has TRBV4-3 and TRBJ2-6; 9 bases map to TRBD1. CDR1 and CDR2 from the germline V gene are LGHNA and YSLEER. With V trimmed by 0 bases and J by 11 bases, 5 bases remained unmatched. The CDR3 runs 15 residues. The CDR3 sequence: CASSQDYRGLDVLTF. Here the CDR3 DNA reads TGCGCCAGCAGCCAAGACTACAGGGGGCTTGACGTCCTGACTTTC.

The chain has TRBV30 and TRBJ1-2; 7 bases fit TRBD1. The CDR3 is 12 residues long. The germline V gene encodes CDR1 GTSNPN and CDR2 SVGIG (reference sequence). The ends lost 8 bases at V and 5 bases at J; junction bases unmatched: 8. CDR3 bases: TGTGCCAGAAGACAGGGAGGTTATGGCTACACCTTC. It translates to CARRQGGYGYTF.

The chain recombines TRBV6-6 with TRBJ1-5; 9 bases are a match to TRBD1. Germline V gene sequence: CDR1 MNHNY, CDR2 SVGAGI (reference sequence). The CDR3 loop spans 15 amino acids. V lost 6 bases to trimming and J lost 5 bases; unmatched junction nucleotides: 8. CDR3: CASRGTGRGDQPQHF. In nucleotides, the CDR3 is TGTGCCAGCAGGGGGACAGGGAGGGGGGATCAGCCCCAGCATTTT.

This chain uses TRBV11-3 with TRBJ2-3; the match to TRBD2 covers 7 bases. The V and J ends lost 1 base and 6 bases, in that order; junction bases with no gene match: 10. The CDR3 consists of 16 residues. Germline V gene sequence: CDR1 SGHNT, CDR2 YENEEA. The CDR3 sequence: CASSLGTSIRSDTQYF. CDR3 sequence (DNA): TGTGCCAGCAGCTTAGGGACTAGTATTCGGTCCGATACGCAGTATTTT.

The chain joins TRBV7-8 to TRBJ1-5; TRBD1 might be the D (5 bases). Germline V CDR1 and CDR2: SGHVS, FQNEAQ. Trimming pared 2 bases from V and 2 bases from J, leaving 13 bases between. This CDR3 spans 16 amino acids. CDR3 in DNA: TGTGCCAGCAGCTTAATCGTGGGGCTTGGCAATCAGCCCCAGCATTTT. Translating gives CASSLIVGLGNQPQHF.

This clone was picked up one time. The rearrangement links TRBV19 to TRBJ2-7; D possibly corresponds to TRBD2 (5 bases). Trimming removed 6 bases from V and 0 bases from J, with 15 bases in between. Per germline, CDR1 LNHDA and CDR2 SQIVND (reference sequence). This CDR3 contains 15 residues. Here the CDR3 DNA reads TGTGCCAGTAGCATGCGGGCCAGCAGCTCCTACGAGCAGTACTTC. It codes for CASSMRASSSYEQYF.

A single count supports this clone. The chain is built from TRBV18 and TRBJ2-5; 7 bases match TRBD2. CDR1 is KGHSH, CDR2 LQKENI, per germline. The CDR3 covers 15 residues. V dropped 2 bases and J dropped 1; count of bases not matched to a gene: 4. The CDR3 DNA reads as TGTGCCAGCTCACCAGTGGGAGGGCCCCAAGAGACCCAGTACTTC. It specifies CASSPVGGPQETQYF. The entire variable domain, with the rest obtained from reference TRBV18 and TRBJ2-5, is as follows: NAGVMQNPRHLVRRRGQEARLRCSPMKGHSHVYWYRQLPEEGLKFMVYLQKENIIDESGMPKERFSAEFPKEGPSILRIQQVVRGDSAAYFCASSPVGGPQETQYFGPGTRLLVL.

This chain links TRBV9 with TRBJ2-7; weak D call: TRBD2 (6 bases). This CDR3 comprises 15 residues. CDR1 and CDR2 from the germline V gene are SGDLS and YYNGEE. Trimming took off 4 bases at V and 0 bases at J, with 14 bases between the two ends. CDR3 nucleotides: TGTGCCAGCAGCCCCGTGGGGGGAAACTCCTACGAGCAGTACTTC. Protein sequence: CASSPVGGNSYEQYF.

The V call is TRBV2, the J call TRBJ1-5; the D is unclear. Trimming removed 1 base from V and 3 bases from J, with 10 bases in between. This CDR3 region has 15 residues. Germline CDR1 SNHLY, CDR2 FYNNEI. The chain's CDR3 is CASSEVGGFNQPQHF. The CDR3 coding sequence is TGTGCCAGCAGTGAAGTCGGAGGGTTCAATCAGCCCCAGCATTTT.

The CDR3 DNA is TGTGCCTGGAGTCGGGACAGTGGGAGTGGAAACACCATATATTTT. It yields the protein CAWSRDSGSGNTIYF. The chain is built from TRBV30 and TRBJ1-3; TRBD1 agrees at 7 bases. The germline V gene has CDR1 GTSNPN and CDR2 SVGIG (reference sequence). The CDR3 runs to 15 residues. J was trimmed by 3 bases and V by 2 bases; bases with no gene match: 7.

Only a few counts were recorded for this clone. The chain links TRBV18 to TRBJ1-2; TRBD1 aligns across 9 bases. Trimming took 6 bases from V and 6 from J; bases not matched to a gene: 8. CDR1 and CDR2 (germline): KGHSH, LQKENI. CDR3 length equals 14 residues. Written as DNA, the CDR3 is TGTGCCAGCTCGCGGACAGGGGCTTCGGATGGCTACACCTTC. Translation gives CASSRTGASDGYTF. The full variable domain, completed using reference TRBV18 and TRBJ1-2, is NAGVMQNPRHLVRRRGQEARLRCSPMKGHSHVYWYRQLPEEGLKFMVYLQKENIIDESGMPKERFSAEFPKEGPSILRIQQVVRGDSAAYFCASSRTGASDGYTFGSGTRLTVV.

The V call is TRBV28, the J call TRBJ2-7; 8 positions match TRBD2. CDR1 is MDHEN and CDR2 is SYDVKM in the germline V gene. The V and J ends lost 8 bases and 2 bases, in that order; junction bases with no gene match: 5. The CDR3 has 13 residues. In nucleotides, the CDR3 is TGTGCCAGCTATGGCGGGGGGACCTACGAGCAGTACTTC. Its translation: CASYGGGTYEQYF.

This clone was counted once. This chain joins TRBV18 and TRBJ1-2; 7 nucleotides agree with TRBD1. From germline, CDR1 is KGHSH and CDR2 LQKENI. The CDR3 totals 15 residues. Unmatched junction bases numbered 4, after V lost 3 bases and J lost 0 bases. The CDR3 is CASSPDRVTNYGYTF. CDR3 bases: TGTGCCAGCTCACCCGACAGGGTAACTAACTATGGCTACACCTTC.

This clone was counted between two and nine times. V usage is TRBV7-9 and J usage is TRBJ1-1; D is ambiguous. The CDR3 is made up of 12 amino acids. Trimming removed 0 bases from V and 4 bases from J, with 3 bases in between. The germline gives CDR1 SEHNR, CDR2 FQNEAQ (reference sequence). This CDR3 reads CASSLAFTEAFF. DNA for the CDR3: TGTGCCAGCAGCTTAGCCTTCACTGAAGCTTTCTTT.

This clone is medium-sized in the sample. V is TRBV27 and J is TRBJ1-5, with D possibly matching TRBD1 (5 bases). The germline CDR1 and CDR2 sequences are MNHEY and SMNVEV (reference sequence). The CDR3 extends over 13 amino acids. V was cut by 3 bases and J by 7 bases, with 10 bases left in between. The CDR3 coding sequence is TGTGCCAGCAGTTTTATGGGGGGACAGCCCCAGCATTTT. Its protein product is CASSFMGGQPQHF.

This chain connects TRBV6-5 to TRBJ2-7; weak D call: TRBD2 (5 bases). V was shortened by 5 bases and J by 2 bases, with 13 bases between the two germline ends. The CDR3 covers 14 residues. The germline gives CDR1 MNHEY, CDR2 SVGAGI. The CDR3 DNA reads TGTGCCAGCAGTACCCGGGATGCCGCCTACGAGCAGTACTTC. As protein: CASSTRDAAYEQYF.

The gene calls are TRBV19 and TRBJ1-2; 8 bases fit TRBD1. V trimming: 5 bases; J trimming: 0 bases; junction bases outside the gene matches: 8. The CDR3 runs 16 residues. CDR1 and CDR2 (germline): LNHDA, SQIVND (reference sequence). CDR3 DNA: TGTGCCAGTAGTGATGGGACAGGCCTATCTAACTATGGCTACACCTTC. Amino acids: CASSDGTGLSNYGYTF.

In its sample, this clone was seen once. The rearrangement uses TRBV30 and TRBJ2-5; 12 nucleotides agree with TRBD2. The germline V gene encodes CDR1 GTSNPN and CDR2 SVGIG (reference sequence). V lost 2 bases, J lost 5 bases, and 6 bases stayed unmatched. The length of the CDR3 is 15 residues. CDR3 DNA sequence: TGTGCCTGGAGTTTAGGACTAGCGGGGTACGAGACCCAGTACTTC. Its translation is CAWSLGLAGYETQYF.

CDR3 in amino acids: CASSFDRGFGYGYTF. The CDR3 nucleotides are TGTGCCAGCAGCTTTGACAGGGGGTTTGGCTATGGCTACACCTTC. The V call is TRBV7-9, the J call TRBJ1-2; 9 positions agree with TRBD1. V lost 3 bases and J lost 4; bases outside the gene matches: 6. The CDR3 covers 15 residues. Germline V CDR1 and CDR2: SEHNR, FQNEAQ (reference sequence). The entire variable domain, with the rest obtained from reference TRBV7-9 and TRBJ1-2, is as follows: DTGVSQNPRHKITKRGQNVTFRCDPISEHNRLYWYRQTLGQGPEFLTYFQNEAQLEKSRLLSDRFSAERPKGSFSTLEIQRTEQGDSAMYLCASSFDRGFGYGYTFGSGTRLTVV.

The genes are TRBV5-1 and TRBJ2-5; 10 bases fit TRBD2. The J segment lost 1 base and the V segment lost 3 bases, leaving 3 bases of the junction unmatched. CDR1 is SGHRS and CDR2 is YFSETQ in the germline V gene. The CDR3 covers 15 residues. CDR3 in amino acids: CASSSLAGAQETQYF. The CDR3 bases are TGCGCCAGCAGCTCCCTAGCGGGGGCCCAAGAGACCCAGTACTTC.

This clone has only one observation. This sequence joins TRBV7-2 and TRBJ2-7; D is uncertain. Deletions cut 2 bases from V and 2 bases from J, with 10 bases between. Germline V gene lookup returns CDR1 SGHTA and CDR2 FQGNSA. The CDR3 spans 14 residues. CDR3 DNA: TGTGCCAGCAGCTTAACCCCAGGTACCTACGAGCAGTACTTC. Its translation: CASSLTPGTYEQYF.

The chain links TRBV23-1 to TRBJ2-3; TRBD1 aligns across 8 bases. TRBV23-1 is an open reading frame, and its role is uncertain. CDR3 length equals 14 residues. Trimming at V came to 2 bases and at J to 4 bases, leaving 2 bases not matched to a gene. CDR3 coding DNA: TGCGCCAGCAGTCAAAGGACAGGGCCAGATACGCAGTATTTT. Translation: CASSQRTGPDTQYF.

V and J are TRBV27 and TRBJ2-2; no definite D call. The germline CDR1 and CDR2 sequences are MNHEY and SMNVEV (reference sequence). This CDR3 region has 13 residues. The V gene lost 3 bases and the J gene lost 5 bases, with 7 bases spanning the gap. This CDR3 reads CASSFSVTGELFF. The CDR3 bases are TGTGCCAGCAGTTTCTCTGTAACCGGGGAGCTGTTTTTT.

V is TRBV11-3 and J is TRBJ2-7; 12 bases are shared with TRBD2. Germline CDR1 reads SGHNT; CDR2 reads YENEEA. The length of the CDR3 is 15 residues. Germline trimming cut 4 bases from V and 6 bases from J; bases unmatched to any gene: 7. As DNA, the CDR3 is TGTGCCAGCAGCTCCCCGACTAGCGGGAGTGGCGAGCAGTACTTC. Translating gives CASSSPTSGSGEQYF.

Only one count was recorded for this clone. DNA for the CDR3: TGTGCCAGCAGCTTGTCGGGGGGCTACGAGCAGTACTTC. This translates into CASSLSGGYEQYF. This chain joins TRBV5-8 and TRBJ2-7, with TRBD2 matching 7 bases. The CDR3 extends over 13 amino acids. Trimming took 1 base from V and 3 from J; bases not matched to a gene: 1. Germline V gene lookup returns CDR1 SGHTS and CDR2 YDEGEE.

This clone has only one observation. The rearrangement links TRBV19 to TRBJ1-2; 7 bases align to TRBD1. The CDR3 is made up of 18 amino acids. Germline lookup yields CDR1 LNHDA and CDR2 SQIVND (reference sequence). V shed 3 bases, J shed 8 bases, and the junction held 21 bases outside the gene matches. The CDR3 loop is CASSILGQFLARARGYTF. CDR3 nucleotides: TGTGCCAGTAGTATTCTGGGACAGTTTTTGGCCCGCGCCCGGGGCTACACCTTC.

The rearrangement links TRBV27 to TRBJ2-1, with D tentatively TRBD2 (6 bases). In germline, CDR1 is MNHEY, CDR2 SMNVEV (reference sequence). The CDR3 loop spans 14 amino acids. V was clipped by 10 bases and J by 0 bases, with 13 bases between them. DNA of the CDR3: TGTGCCATTTTCGCGGAGGGCTCCTACAATGAGCAGTTCTTC. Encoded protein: CAIFAEGSYNEQFF.

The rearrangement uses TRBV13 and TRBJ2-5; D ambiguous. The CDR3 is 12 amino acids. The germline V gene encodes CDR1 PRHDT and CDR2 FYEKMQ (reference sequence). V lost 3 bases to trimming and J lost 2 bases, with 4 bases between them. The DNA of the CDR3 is TGTGCCAGCAGCTTGTCGCAAGAGACCCAGTACTTC. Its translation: CASSLSQETQYF.